These 25 T cell receptor beta chains originate from one sample sequenced in a study of human T cells and chemical hapten exposure. In TCRdb, the RACE reads were re-called with MiXCR into one record per CDR3 protein. The table records 50,000 to 65,000 distinct CDR3 sequences, 11% of them present only once. Sample time point: pre-sensitization, week 0. Specified treatment: therapeutic diphenylcyclopropenone sensitization with weekly scalp DPC. The source was whole blood, collected in connection with sensitization to the hapten diphenylcyclopropenone (DPC). These receptors all come from a woman between 40 and 50 years old with alopecia areata. Some clones in this sample may be carry-over from other donors' samples.

The rearrangement joins TRBV7-6 to TRBJ2-2; D gene uncertain. V lost 5 bases to trimming and J lost 6 bases, with 13 bases between them. This CDR3 region has 14 residues. The germline gives CDR1 SGHVS, CDR2 FNYEAQ. The CDR3 sequence is CASSVAAASGELFF. CDR3 nucleotides: TGTGCCAGCAGCGTCGCTGCAGCGTCCGGGGAGCTGTTTTTT.

This chain uses TRBV28 with TRBJ1-2; perhaps TRBD1 as D (5 bases). There are 14 residues in the CDR3. V gave up 3 bases and J gave up 4 bases, with 12 bases separating them. CDR1 is MDHEN and CDR2 is SYDVKM in the germline V gene. CDR3 sequence: CASSFYRISYGYTF. CDR3 bases: TGTGCCAGCAGTTTTTACAGGATCAGCTATGGCTACACCTTC.

The rearrangement joins TRBV5-4 to TRBJ2-7; 9 nucleotides align to TRBD2. Germline values: CDR1 SGHNT, CDR2 YYREEE (reference sequence). With 4 bases clipped from V and 5 bases from J, the junction kept 7 bases outside the gene matches. This CDR3 is built from 14 residues. The CDR3 reads CASSTGTSQHEQYF. DNA of the CDR3: TGTGCCAGCAGCACCGGGACTAGCCAGCACGAGCAGTACTTC.

J is TRBJ2-5 and V is TRBV28; 7 bases align to TRBD1. The CDR3 loop spans 14 amino acids. V lost 7 bases to trimming and J lost 5 bases; unmatched junction nucleotides: 10. In germline, CDR1 is MDHEN, CDR2 SYDVKM. CDR3 in amino acids: CASNPQGEMETQYF. The DNA for the CDR3 is TGTGCCAGCAACCCCCAGGGGGAAATGGAGACCCAGTACTTC.

The chain carries TRBV7-2 and TRBJ2-7; 7 nucleotides align to TRBD2. With 1 base clipped from V and 3 bases from J, the junction kept 3 bases outside the gene matches. The CDR3 is 14 amino acids. Germline V gene sequence: CDR1 SGHTA, CDR2 FQGNSA. This CDR3 is CASSLGAGHYEQYF. CDR3 bases: TGTGCCAGCAGCTTAGGAGCGGGGCACTACGAGCAGTACTTC.

The CDR3 nucleotides read TGTGCCAGCAGCGTAGCGGTGGATCGGCTTAAGGGGGAGCTGTTTTTT. Translation gives CASSVAVDRLKGELFF. The chain carries TRBV9 and TRBJ2-2; no clear D. The CDR3 runs to 16 residues. Per germline, CDR1 SGDLS and CDR2 YYNGEE. Trimming stripped 0 bases from V and 8 bases from J, with 17 bases between.

The table lists this clonotype with a few counts. The genes are TRBV11-2 and TRBJ2-5; tentative D call: TRBD1 (6 bases). This CDR3 contains 11 residues. Trimming pared 2 bases from V and 10 bases from J, leaving 8 bases between. Per germline, CDR1 SGHAT and CDR2 FQNNGV. CDR3 coding DNA: TGTGCCAGCAGCTTATACAGGGACCAGTACTTC. Its protein is CASSLYRDQYF.

V gene TRBV7-6 combines with J gene TRBJ1-1, with D unresolved. V shed 5 bases and J shed 5 bases, with 18 bases lying between them. CDR1 and CDR2 (germline): SGHVS, FNYEAQ. The CDR3 totals 15 residues. The CDR3 loop reads CASSLRGKSGTEAFF. The CDR3 region has the DNA TGTGCCAGCAGCCTCAGAGGGAAGAGTGGGACTGAAGCTTTCTTT.

This clonotype is classed as medium-sized (0.01 to 0.1%). The rearrangement joins TRBV18 to TRBJ1-1; D remains ambiguous. Trimming removed 4 bases at V and 1 base at J, with 10 bases between. The V gene's germline CDR1 is KGHSH and CDR2 LQKENI. This CDR3 region has 14 residues. CDR3 nucleotide sequence: TGTGCCAGCTCACAACTCCCGGGGAACACTGAAGCTTTCTTT. It yields the protein CASSQLPGNTEAFF.

Many counts were recorded for this clonotype. CDR3 in DNA: TGCAGTGCTAGAAAACCGCGAGGTGGGACTGAAGCTTTCTTT. Translated: CSARKPRGGTEAFF. This chain joins TRBV20-1 and TRBJ1-1; D not resolved. CDR1 is DFQATT and CDR2 is SNEGSKA in the germline V gene (reference sequence). V gave up 2 bases and J gave up 5 bases, with 15 bases separating them. This CDR3 comprises 14 residues.

The chain links TRBV2 to TRBJ1-1, with TRBD1 identical over 7 bases. With 9 bases clipped from V and 1 base from J, the junction kept 2 bases outside the gene matches. There are 12 residues in the CDR3. CDR1 is SNHLY, CDR2 FYNNEI, per germline. For the CDR3, the DNA is TGTGCCAGGGGACAGCCGAACACTGAAGCTTTCTTT. Its protein product is CARGQPNTEAFF.

This clonotype has a handful of counts. The chain couples TRBV5-4 to TRBJ2-3; 13 bases map to TRBD2. CDR3 length: 19 amino acids. V shed 0 bases and J 3 bases; nucleotides not matched to a gene: 10. Germline lookup yields CDR1 SGHNT and CDR2 YYREEE (reference sequence). The CDR3 DNA sequence: TGTGCCAGCAGCTTGGGACTAGCGGGAGGCGGTACTTTGACAGATACGCAGTATTTT. Translated: CASSLGLAGGGTLTDTQYF. The whole variable domain, filled in from reference TRBV5-4 and TRBJ2-3, reads ETGVTQSPTHLIKTRGQQVTLRCSSQSGHNTVSWYQQALGQGPQFIFQYYREEENGRGNFPPRFSGLQFPNYSSELNVNALELDDSALYLCASSLGLAGGGTLTDTQYFGPGTRLTVL.

This clonotype turned up a few times. The chain uses TRBV6-2 or TRBV6-3 and TRBJ1-5; D uncertain. The CDR3 has 14 amino acids. The germline CDR1 and CDR2 sequences are MNHEY and SVGEGT. Trimming left V 0 bases short and J 3 bases short, with 6 bases between. The CDR3 nucleotides are TGTGCCAGCAGTTACTCGACCCCCAATCAGCCCCAGCATTTT. Its translation: CASSYSTPNQPQHF.

In this sample, this clonotype turned up many times. V is TRBV7-2 and J is TRBJ2-2; no reliable D call. The CDR3 is made up of 16 amino acids. Germline V lookup: CDR1 SGHTA, CDR2 FQGNSA. The ends were cut back, 2 bases at V and 1 base at J, with 11 bases in the middle. CDR3 protein: CASSLFQRKNTGELFF. The CDR3 coding sequence is TGTGCCAGCAGCTTATTTCAACGGAAGAACACCGGGGAGCTGTTTTTT. The whole variable domain, filled in from reference TRBV7-2 and TRBJ2-2, reads GAGVSQSPSNKVTEKGKDVELRCDPISGHTALYWYRQSLGQGLEFLIYFQGNSAPDKSGLPSDRFSAERTGGSVSTLTIQRTQQEDSAVYLCASSLFQRKNTGELFFGEGSRLTVL.

This clonotype occurred many times. This sequence joins TRBV2 and TRBJ1-2; 8 positions match TRBD1. The germline gives CDR1 SNHLY, CDR2 FYNNEI. This CDR3 comprises 14 residues. V shed 7 bases, J shed 5 bases, and the junction held 9 bases outside the gene matches. The CDR3, as DNA: TGTGCCAGCACACGCCGGGACAGGAGTTATGGCTACACCTTC. Translating it yields CASTRRDRSYGYTF.

CDR3 residues: CSADSPNGYNEQFF. CDR3 sequence (DNA): TGCAGTGCCGACTCCCCTAACGGCTACAATGAGCAGTTCTTC. The chain carries TRBV20-1 and TRBJ2-1, with no clear D. The CDR3 totals 14 residues. The V gene lost 6 bases and the J gene lost 3 bases, with 15 bases spanning the gap. The germline V gene encodes CDR1 DFQATT and CDR2 SNEGSKA (reference sequence).

There are a few counts of this clonotype. The chain has TRBV20-1 and TRBJ2-7; D might be TRBD1 (5 bases). This CDR3 spans 15 amino acids. The V end was cut by 3 bases, the J end by 3 bases, with 18 bases between. From germline, CDR1 is DFQATT and CDR2 SNEGSKA (reference sequence). Here the CDR3 reads CSASHPRLGDYEQYF. DNA for the CDR3: TGCAGTGCTAGCCACCCTCGATTAGGGGACTACGAGCAGTACTTC.

This clonotype was detected a few times. The chain links TRBV4-2 to TRBJ1-4; a possible D gene is TRBD1 (6 bases). Germline V gene sequence: CDR1 LGHNA, CDR2 YNFKEQ. The V and J ends lost 0 bases and 0 bases respectively, with 14 bases between them. CDR3 length equals 18 residues. CDR3 DNA: TGTGCCAGCAGCCAAGAAGGGGGTATAGTGGCAACTAATGAAAAACTGTTTTTT. Translation: CASSQEGGIVATNEKLFF.

This clonotype was detected a few times. The V call is TRBV12-3 or TRBV12-4, the J call TRBJ2-7; TRBD1 agrees at 9 bases. V lost 6 bases to trimming and J lost 3 bases; unmatched junction nucleotides: 9. The CDR3 extends over 15 amino acids. CDR3 DNA sequence: TGTGCCAGCAGGTCACGGACAGGGGACATCTACGAGCAGTACTTC. Protein product: CASRSRTGDIYEQYF.

V and J are TRBV18 and TRBJ1-2; D gene unclear. Trimming stripped 3 bases from V and 4 bases from J, with 6 bases between. This CDR3 region has 12 residues. Germline V gene lookup returns CDR1 KGHSH and CDR2 LQKENI. CDR3 protein: CASSPSGYGYTF. In DNA, the CDR3 is TGTGCCAGCTCACCGTCGGGCTATGGCTACACCTTC.

The chain couples TRBV3-1 to TRBJ2-1; 10 bases map to TRBD2. The CDR3 sequence is 15 residues long. V shed 4 bases, J shed 8 bases, and the junction held 8 bases outside the gene matches. Germline V gene lookup returns CDR1 LGHDT and CDR2 YNNKEL (reference sequence). CDR3 bases: TGTGCCAGCAGCCTCACAGCGGGGGGGCGGGATGAGCAGTTCTTC. It translates to CASSLTAGGRDEQFF.

This clonotype was observed many times. The J gene is TRBJ2-5, the V gene TRBV5-5; tentative D call: TRBD1 (6 bases). V was cut by 4 bases and J by 1 base, with 17 bases left in between. The CDR3 has 16 amino acids. Germline V gene data show CDR1 as SGHKS and CDR2 as YYEKEE (reference sequence). The CDR3 DNA sequence: TGTGCCAGCAGCACCGGGGACCAGGGGCCCCAAGAGACCCAGTACTTC. Encoded protein: CASSTGDQGPQETQYF.

This clonotype has a handful of counts. The chain joins TRBV2 to TRBJ2-4; no clear D. The CDR3 covers 15 residues. V shed 8 bases and J shed 0 bases, with 14 bases lying between them. CDR1 is SNHLY and CDR2 is FYNNEI in the germline V gene. The CDR3 loop reads CASDGEQLAKNIQYF. The CDR3 region has the DNA TGTGCCAGCGATGGCGAGCAGCTAGCCAAAAACATTCAGTACTTC.

This clonotype was counted only a few times. V is TRBV20-1 and J is TRBJ2-7; D may be TRBD1 (5 bases). Germline CDR1 DFQATT, CDR2 SNEGSKA (reference sequence). V was clipped by 5 bases and J by 4 bases, with 21 bases between them. The CDR3 contains 15 residues. CDR3 DNA sequence: TGCAGTGCTGGGCCGAAGGGGATCCCTTCATACGAGCAGTACTTC. Translating gives CSAGPKGIPSYEQYF.

This clonotype was counted many times. The rearrangement uses TRBV11-2 and TRBJ1-2; D unclear. The germline gives CDR1 SGHAT, CDR2 FQNNGV. The CDR3 extends over 15 amino acids. V lost 5 bases, J lost 8 bases, and 21 bases lay in between. The CDR3 coding sequence is TGTGCCAGCAGCGGCCCGGTGTTGAGCCGAGCCGGCTACACCTTC. As protein: CASSGPVLSRAGYTF.